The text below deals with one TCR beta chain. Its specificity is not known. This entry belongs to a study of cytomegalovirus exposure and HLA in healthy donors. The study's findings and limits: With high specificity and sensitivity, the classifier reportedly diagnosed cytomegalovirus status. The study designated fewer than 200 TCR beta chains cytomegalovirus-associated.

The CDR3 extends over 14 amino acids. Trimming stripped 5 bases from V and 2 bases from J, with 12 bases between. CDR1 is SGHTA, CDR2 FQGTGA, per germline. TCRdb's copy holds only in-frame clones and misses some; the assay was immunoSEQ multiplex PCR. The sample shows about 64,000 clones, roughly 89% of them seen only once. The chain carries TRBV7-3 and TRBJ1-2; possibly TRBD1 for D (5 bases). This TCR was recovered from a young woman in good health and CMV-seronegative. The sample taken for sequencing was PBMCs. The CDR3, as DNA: TGTGCCAGCAGCCAATCGACAGAGAACTATGGCTACACCTTC. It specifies CASSQSTENYGYTF.